Each of the 20 T cell receptor beta chains below was sequenced from the same sample in a study of metastatic and nonmetastatic thyroid tumors. Thyroid surgery was performed in patients who had received no treatment beforehand. TCRdb re-called clones from the PCR reads using MiXCR. This table has approximately 40,000 clones, 40% to 55% appearing once. Sequenced material: tumor tissue. These receptors all stem from a male donor with papillary thyroid cancer or a benign thyroid nodule (not recorded which). Some clones in this sample may be carry-over from other donors' samples.

The CDR3 reads CASSFPMEGEQYF. DNA for the CDR3: TGTGCCAGCAGCTTCCCAATGGAAGGCGAGCAGTACTTC. V is TRBV5-4 and J is TRBJ2-7; D not certain. V was pared by 2 bases and J by 6 bases, with 12 bases between. CDR3 length: 13 amino acids. In germline, CDR1 is SGHNT, CDR2 YYREEE (reference sequence).

This clone was seen a handful of times. The chain has TRBV28 and TRBJ2-7, with D possibly being TRBD2 (5 bases). V shed 0 bases and J shed 0 bases, with 12 bases lying between them. The CDR3 contains 16 residues. Germline loops: CDR1 MDHEN, CDR2 SYDVKM. The CDR3 DNA follows: TGTGCCAGCAGTTTATGGGGGAGTCCGGGCTCCTACGAGCAGTACTTC. Translated: CASSLWGSPGSYEQYF.

This rearrangement joins TRBV19 to TRBJ1-4; 7 nucleotides agree with TRBD1. The CDR3 length is 16 residues. Trimming at V came to 4 bases and at J to 7 bases, leaving 12 bases not matched to a gene. The germline V gene has CDR1 LNHDA and CDR2 SQIVND (reference sequence). CDR3 DNA: TGTGCCAGTAGTAGTCCTAACAGGGGAGGAGGTGAAAAACTGTTTTTT. This codes for CASSSPNRGGGEKLFF. The variable domain in full, completed from reference TRBV19 and TRBJ1-4, reads DGGITQSPKYLFRKEGQNVTLSCEQNLNHDAMYWYRQDPGQGLRLIYYSQIVNDFQKGDIAEGYSVSREKKESFPLTVTSAQKNPTAFYLCASSSPNRGGGEKLFFGSGTQLSVL.

The chain couples TRBV20-1 to TRBJ2-1; 13 bases map to TRBD2. The CDR3 totals 16 residues. J was trimmed by 7 bases and V by 5 bases; bases with no gene match: 11. The germline V gene has CDR1 DFQATT and CDR2 SNEGSKA (reference sequence). The CDR3 here is CSAAGLAGVRGNEQFF. CDR3 DNA: TGCAGTGCTGCTGGACTAGCGGGAGTCAGGGGGAATGAGCAGTTCTTC.

This sequence joins TRBV18 and TRBJ2-7; D might be TRBD1 (6 bases). The germline V and J ends were trimmed by 3 bases and 2 bases, with 11 bases remaining between them. Germline V gene data show CDR1 as KGHSH and CDR2 as LQKENI. CDR3 length: 14 amino acids. CDR3 nucleotide sequence: TGTGCCAGCTCACCTAACGAGGGGGCCTACGAGCAGTACTTC. Encoded protein: CASSPNEGAYEQYF.

Of note for this clone: Since the CDR3 does not end with the conserved phenylalanine or tryptophan, this likely comes from a read error. No DNA is shown, since the ends of the CDR3 on it are uncertain; the CDR3 is the one TCRdb lists. The gene calls are TRBV18 and TRBJ1-6; TRBD1, as called in the table, went unchecked against the DNA. CDR1 and CDR2 (germline): KGHSH, LQKENI. Inclusive of both ends, the CDR3 amounts to 11 amino acids. The CDR3 reads CASSPPGQGGV.

This clone was seen a handful of times. This rearrangement joins TRBV4-3 to TRBJ2-3; 10 bases line up with TRBD2. Germline V gene data show CDR1 as LGHNA and CDR2 as YSLEER. The CDR3 is 17 residues long. After removal of 1 base from V and 1 base from J, the junction contained 5 bases not matched to a gene. CDR3 DNA sequence: TGCGCCAGCAGCCAAGTAACCGGGACTAGCGGCACAGATACGCAGTATTTT. Translating it yields CASSQVTGTSGTDTQYF.

V and J are TRBV20-1 and TRBJ2-2; 8 bases agree with TRBD1. The CDR3 has 17 amino acids. The V segment lost 1 base and the J segment 2 bases; nucleotides outside the gene matches: 9. Per the germline V gene, CDR1 is DFQATT and CDR2 is SNEGSKA (reference sequence). The DNA for the CDR3 is TGCAGTGCTAGAGTTATGGGGGACAGGACAAACACCGGGGAGCTGTTTTTT. This sequence encodes CSARVMGDRTNTGELFF.

This clone was seen a few times. The CDR3 sequence: CASSYSEEGDTQYF. The DNA of the CDR3 is TGTGCCAGCAGTTACTCGGAAGAGGGAGATACGCAGTATTTT. The chain recombines TRBV6-2 or TRBV6-3 with TRBJ2-3, with D maybe TRBD2 (5 bases). The CDR3 totals 14 residues. CDR1 and CDR2 from the germline V gene are MNHEY and SVGEGT. V was clipped by 0 bases and J by 5 bases, with 9 bases between them.

This clone appeared a single time. V is TRBV7-2 and J is TRBJ1-2; unclear D gene. From germline, CDR1 is SGHTA and CDR2 FQGNSA. V gave up 2 bases and J gave up 3 bases, with 10 bases separating them. This CDR3 is 14 amino acids long. The CDR3 spells CASSLYWSHYGYTF. CDR3 DNA: TGTGCCAGCAGCTTATATTGGTCCCACTATGGCTACACCTTC.

The chain joins TRBV20-1 to TRBJ2-2, with D possibly matching TRBD2 (6 bases). The V and J ends lost 3 bases and 3 bases respectively, with 11 bases between them. The CDR3 is 14 amino acids. In germline, CDR1 is DFQATT, CDR2 SNEGSKA (reference sequence). CDR3 sequence (DNA): TGCAGTGCTAGTGCGGGGTCGGACACCGGGGAGCTGTTTTTT. Encoded protein: CSASAGSDTGELFF.

This clone ranks as medium-sized. This chain links TRBV7-2 with TRBJ1-1, with 12 bases lining up with TRBD1. The CDR3 length is 19 residues. The J segment lost 7 bases and the V segment lost 5 bases, leaving 20 bases of the junction unmatched. Per the germline V gene, CDR1 is SGHTA and CDR2 is FQGNSA. The CDR3 is CASSPRWVGGTGGRSEAFF. DNA of the CDR3: TGTGCCAGCAGCCCAAGATGGGTCGGCGGGACAGGGGGCAGAAGTGAAGCTTTCTTT. The whole variable domain, remainder taken from reference TRBV7-2 and TRBJ1-1, is GAGVSQSPSNKVTEKGKDVELRCDPISGHTALYWYRQSLGQGLEFLIYFQGNSAPDKSGLPSDRFSAERTGGSVSTLTIQRTQQEDSAVYLCASSPRWVGGTGGRSEAFFGQGTRLTVV.

This clone was detected a few times. The genes are TRBV7-9 and TRBJ1-1; D unclear. Germline CDR1 SEHNR, CDR2 FQNEAQ (reference sequence). V shed 1 base and J shed 7 bases, with 7 bases lying between them. This CDR3 contains 12 residues. DNA of the CDR3: TGTGCCAGCAGCTTAGGGGTCCTTGAAGCTTTCTTT. It is translated as CASSLGVLEAFF.

This chain joins TRBV6-5 and TRBJ2-7, with 12 bases aligning to TRBD1. With V trimmed by 4 bases and J by 5 bases, 6 bases remained unmatched. The CDR3 is 15 residues long. The germline gives CDR1 MNHEY, CDR2 SVGAGI. In nucleotides, the CDR3 is TGTGCCAGCAGTTCTCCGGGACAGGGGGCAAACGAGCAGTACTTC. Residues: CASSSPGQGANEQYF.

The chain employs TRBV4-1 and TRBJ2-7, with 10 bases fitting TRBD2. This CDR3 is built from 15 residues. Per the germline V gene, CDR1 is MGHRA and CDR2 is YSYEKL. The V and J ends lost 1 base and 3 bases, in that order; junction bases with no gene match: 3. CDR3 bases: TGCGCCAGCAGCCAAGGTACTAGCGGGATCTACGAGCAGTACTTC. It encodes CASSQGTSGIYEQYF.

There are a few counts of this clone. Here the CDR3 reads CASSWDRELNEQFF. The CDR3 coding sequence is TGTGCCAGCAGTTGGGACAGGGAACTCAATGAGCAGTTCTTC. The chain links TRBV28 to TRBJ2-1, with TRBD1 matching 9 bases. Germline CDR1 MDHEN, CDR2 SYDVKM. The CDR3 totals 14 residues. J was trimmed by 6 bases and V by 4 bases; bases with no gene match: 4. Looking up the rest from reference TRBV28 and TRBJ2-1 gives the full variable domain: DVKVTQSSRYLVKRTGEKVFLECVQDMDHENMFWYRQDPGLGLRLIYFSYDVKMKEKGDIPEGYSVSREKKERFSLILESASTNQTSMYLCASSWDRELNEQFFGPGTRLTVL.

This clone was seen a handful of times. The J gene is TRBJ1-5, the V gene TRBV24-1, with D unresolved. Germline loops: CDR1 KGHDR, CDR2 SFDVKD. Trimming removed 5 bases at V and 0 bases at J, with 10 bases between. This CDR3 contains 15 residues. The CDR3, as DNA: TGTGCCACCAGTGCCCCAATCGGTAGCAATCAGCCCCAGCATTTT. Its translation is CATSAPIGSNQPQHF.

Only a few counts were recorded for this clone. The chain recombines TRBV25-1 with TRBJ1-2, with a possible D match to TRBD1 (5 bases). The CDR3 sequence is 13 residues long. In germline, CDR1 is MGHDK, CDR2 SYGVNS. V was shortened by 6 bases and J by 2 bases, with 10 bases between the two germline ends. The CDR3: CASRRGENYGYTF. In DNA form, the CDR3 reads TGTGCCAGCAGGAGGGGCGAGAACTATGGCTACACCTTC.

This rearrangement joins TRBV11-1 to TRBJ2-1, with 11 bases identical to TRBD2. CDR1 and CDR2 from the germline V gene are SGHAT and FQDESV (reference sequence). The CDR3 is 16 residues long. Trimming at V came to 5 bases and at J to 4 bases, leaving 7 bases not matched to a gene. The CDR3 reads CASSALTSGSYNEQFF. For the CDR3, the DNA is TGTGCCAGCAGCGCCCTCACTAGCGGGAGTTACAATGAGCAGTTCTTC.

The chain recombines TRBV20-1 with TRBJ1-1; 9 nucleotides agree with TRBD1. The CDR3 contains 13 residues. Germline V gives CDR1 DFQATT, CDR2 SNEGSKA (reference sequence). The trim removed 1 base at V and 3 bases at J, leaving 0 bases unmatched. CDR3: CSARGTGDTEAFF. In DNA form, the CDR3 reads TGCAGTGCTAGAGGGACAGGGGACACTGAAGCTTTCTTT.